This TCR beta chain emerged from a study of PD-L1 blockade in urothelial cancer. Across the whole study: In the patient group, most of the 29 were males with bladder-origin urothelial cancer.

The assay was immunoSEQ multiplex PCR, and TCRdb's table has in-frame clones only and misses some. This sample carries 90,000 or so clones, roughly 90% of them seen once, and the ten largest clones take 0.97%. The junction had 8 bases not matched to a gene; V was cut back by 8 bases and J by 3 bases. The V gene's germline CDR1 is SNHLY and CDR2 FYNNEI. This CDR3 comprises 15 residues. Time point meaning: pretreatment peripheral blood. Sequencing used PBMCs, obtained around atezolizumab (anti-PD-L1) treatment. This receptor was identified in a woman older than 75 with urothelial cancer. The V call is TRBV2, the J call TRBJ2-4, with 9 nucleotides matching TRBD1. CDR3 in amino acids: CASSTGGTGKNIQYF. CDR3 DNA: TGTGCCAGCTCGACAGGGGGTACGGGCAAAAACATTCAGTACTTC. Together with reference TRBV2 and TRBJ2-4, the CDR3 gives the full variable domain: EPEVTQTPSHQVTQMGQEVILRCVPISNHLYFYWYRQILGQKVEFLVSFYNNEISEKSEIFDDQFSVERPDGSNFTLKIRSTKLEDSAMYFCASSTGGTGKNIQYFGAGTRLSVL.